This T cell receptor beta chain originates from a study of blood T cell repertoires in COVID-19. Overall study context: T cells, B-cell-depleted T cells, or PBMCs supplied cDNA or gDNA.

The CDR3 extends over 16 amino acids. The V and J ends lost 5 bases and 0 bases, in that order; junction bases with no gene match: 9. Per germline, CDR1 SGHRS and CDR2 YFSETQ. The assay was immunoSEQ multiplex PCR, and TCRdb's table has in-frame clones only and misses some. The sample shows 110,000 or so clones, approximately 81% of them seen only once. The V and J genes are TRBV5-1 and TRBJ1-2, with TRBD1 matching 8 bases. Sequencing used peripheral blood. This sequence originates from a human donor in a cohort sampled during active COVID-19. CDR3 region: CASRTGQGRSNYGYTF. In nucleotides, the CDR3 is TGCGCCAGCAGGACTGGACAGGGAAGGTCTAACTATGGCTACACCTTC.